This TCR beta chain was sequenced for a study of T cells after yellow fever vaccination. General study results and limits: Abundant clonotypes from the bulk population could have been carried over as contaminants into FACS-sorted repertoires.

Worth noting for this clonotype: The antigen is undetermined.

Each CDR3 protein gets one entry after TCRdb re-called the 5' RACE reads with MiXCR. The sample carries about 430,000 distinct CDR3 sequences, about 17% recorded once. This CDR3 has 13 residues. V lost 2 bases, J lost 8 bases, and 9 bases lay in between. Germline values: CDR1 SGHTA, CDR2 FQGNSA. The V call is TRBV7-2, the J call TRBJ1-4, with D unresolved. The receptor was isolated from a man between 18 and 29 years old who received the YFV17D yellow fever vaccine. The source material was PBMCs, sampled before the yellow fever booster vaccination. CDR3 in amino acids: CASSLLRGEKLFF. The CDR3 nucleotides are TGTGCCAGCAGCTTATTACGTGGCGAAAAACTGTTTTTT.